The rows below give T cell receptor beta chains drawn from one sample of a study of post-analysis software for immune sequencing data. TCRdb itself ran the PCR reads through MiXCR, one entry per CDR3 protein. Altogether hundreds of thousands of distinct CDR3 sequences are present, 36% being singletons, with the ten largest covering less than 6%. Sequencing was performed on blood. The receptors were gathered from a girl under 18 with multiple sclerosis. Each CDR3 is given with its conserved first and last residue. Fields, in order: D gene, J gene, clone size, V gene, CDR3 DNA, CDR3 protein. D genes are given only for firm matches. Clone size, where shown, is once, few, many, or a class for clones that have expanded.

>TRBD1|TRBJ1-1|few|TRBV30
TGTGCCTGGAGCCCGACAGGGGACACTGAAGCTTTCTTT
CAWSPTGDTEAFF
>TRBD2|TRBJ2-1|NA|TRBV3-1
TGTGCCAGCAGCCCCCGGGCTAGCGGGAGCTACAATGAGCAGTTCTTC
CASSPRASGSYNEQFF
>NA|TRBJ2-1|NA|TRBV12-3/TRBV12-4
TGTGCCAGCAGTTTAGAGGGGATAGCAGCCTACAATGAGCAGTTCTTC
CASSLEGIAAYNEQFF
>NA|TRBJ1-1|many|TRBV6-5
TGTGCCAGCAGTAGTCCGGGACCTGAAGCTTTCTTT
CASSSPGPEAFF
>NA|TRBJ2-6|NA|TRBV18
TGTGCCAGCTCACCAGTAGGCACAGATACTCCTGGGGCCAACGTCCTGACTTTC
CASSPVGTDTPGANVLTF
>NA|TRBJ2-3|NA|TRBV7-2
TGTGCCAGCAGTGTAGGAGGGGATACAGATACGCAGTATTTT
CASSVGGDTDTQYF
>NA|TRBJ1-5|NA|TRBV5-1
TGCGCCAGCAGCTTGGATCCTCAAACTAATCAGCCCCAGCATTTT
CASSLDPQTNQPQHF
>NA|TRBJ2-3|many|TRBV4-2
TGTGCCAGCAGCCAAGGCTTGCGGGATACGCAGTATTTT
CASSQGLRDTQYF
>TRBD1|TRBJ1-2|NA|TRBV30
TGTGCCTGGGAGACAGGGCAGGGCTACACCTTC
CAWETGQGYTF
>NA|TRBJ1-1|many|TRBV6-6
TGTGCCAGCAGTTACACAGAGTCTGAAGCTTTCTTT
CASSYTESEAFF
>NA|TRBJ1-2|NA|TRBV28
TGTGCCAGCAGTTCACAGGTCTATGGCTACACCTTC
CASSSQVYGYTF
>NA|TRBJ2-1|NA|TRBV6-5
TGTGCCAGCACCCAGACGGAGTACAATGAGCAGTTCTTC
CASTQTEYNEQFF
>NA|TRBJ2-3|few|TRBV30
TGTGCCTGGAGCGACCCCGCGCGGGGTGTTACGCAGTATTTT
CAWSDPARGVTQYF
>NA|TRBJ1-1|NA|TRBV29-1
TGCAGCGTTGTGCGGCAGCTGAACACTGAAGCTTTCTTT
CSVVRQLNTEAFF
>NA|TRBJ1-5|many|TRBV7-2
TGTGCCAGCACCACAGTGTACAATAGCAATCAGCCCCAGCATTTT
CASTTVYNSNQPQHF
>NA|TRBJ2-5|many|TRBV7-3
TGTGCCAGCAGCCCCACCAGAGGGGACCTGGGAACCCAGTACTTC
CASSPTRGDLGTQYF
>NA|TRBJ2-7|many|TRBV11-2
TGTGCCAGCGGCCCCGGGTGGGGCGAGCAGTACTTC
CASGPGWGEQYF
>TRBD2|TRBJ2-5|NA|TRBV7-2
TGTGCCAGCAGCTTAGGGGCGGGGGAAGAAGAGACCCAGTACTTC
CASSLGAGEEETQYF
>NA|TRBJ2-3|many|TRBV29-1
TGCAGCGTTGTACTCTTACAAGATACGCAGTATTTT
CSVVLLQDTQYF
>NA|TRBJ2-7|NA|TRBV3-1
TGTGCCAGCAGCCAAGATTTGTGGCGTCATGAGCAGTACTTC
CASSQDLWRHEQYF
>NA|TRBJ1-1|NA|TRBV12-3/TRBV12-4
TGTGCCAGCAGTCGGCAGGGTATAAACACTGAAGCTTTCTTT
CASSRQGINTEAFF
>TRBD2|TRBJ2-2|many|TRBV5-1
TGCGCCAGCAGCTTTAGCGGGGCGAACACCGGGGAGCTGTTTTTT
CASSFSGANTGELFF
>TRBD2|TRBJ2-1|many|TRBV5-1
TGCGCCAGCAGCTTGCCGGGACTAGCGGGAGGCAATGAGCAGTTCTTC
CASSLPGLAGGNEQFF
>TRBD2|TRBJ2-5|NA|TRBV20-1
TGCAGTGCTGGAGACTCCAGCGGGAGGCCTGGGGGGGAGACCCAGTACTTC
CSAGDSSGRPGGETQYF
>NA|TRBJ2-5|NA|TRBV28
TGTGCCAGCAGTACCAGGGGTCGGGAGACCCAGTACTTC
CASSTRGRETQYF
>NA|TRBJ1-6|NA|TRBV7-8
TGTGCCAGCAGCTTAGTCGGGGGTCACAATTCACCCCTCCACTTT
CASSLVGGHNSPLHF
>TRBD2|TRBJ2-5|few|TRBV6-6
TGTGCCAGCAGGGGGACTACCGTCCAAGAGACCCAGTACTTC
CASRGTTVQETQYF
>NA|TRBJ2-5|many|TRBV5-1
TGTGCCAGCAGCTACCAAGAGACCCAGTACTTC
CASSYQETQYF
>NA|TRBJ2-1|many|TRBV20-1
TGCAGTGCTAGATATAACCGAGCCTACAATGAGCAGTTCTTC
CSARYNRAYNEQFF
>TRBD2|TRBJ2-1|medium-sized|TRBV6-4
TGTGCCAGCTCTAAGAGCGGGGGGACGAATGAGCAGTTCTTC
CASSKSGGTNEQFF
>NA|TRBJ2-1|many|TRBV10-3
TGTGCCATCAGTGAGTTTGGCCTGAATGAGCAGTTCTTC
CAISEFGLNEQFF
>NA|TRBJ1-3|NA|TRBV4-1
TGCGCCAGCAGCCAATGGACAGACGCTTCCTCTGGAAACACCATATATTTT
CASSQWTDASSGNTIYF
>NA|TRBJ2-1|many|TRBV7-2
TGTGCCAGCAGCAGAAGCGCGGGAAGGTTGCTCGATGAGCAGTTCTTC
CASSRSAGRLLDEQFF
>NA|TRBJ1-1|many|TRBV11-2
TGTGCCAGCAGCCCATCGGGGGCGGAGAACACTGAAGCTTTCTTT
CASSPSGAENTEAFF
>TRBD2|TRBJ2-2|NA|TRBV2
TGTGCCAGCAGTGTAACTAGCGGGGGCACCGGGGAGCTGTTTTTT
CASSVTSGGTGELFF
>TRBD1|TRBJ2-7|NA|TRBV5-1
TGCGCCAGCCGTCCTCCGGGACAGGGTTTTTACGAGCAGTACTTC
CASRPPGQGFYEQYF
>NA|TRBJ2-3|many|TRBV5-1
TGCGCCAGCAGCTTGCCCCGAGCGGAACGCACAGATACGCAGTATTTT
CASSLPRAERTDTQYF
>TRBD1|TRBJ2-2|few|TRBV3-1
TGTGCCAGCAGCCAACGGACAGGGGCCATGAGCGGGGAGCTGTTTTTT
CASSQRTGAMSGELFF
>TRBD2|TRBJ2-3|NA|TRBV9
TGTGCCAGCAGCGCGGGAGGACTGGGCACAGATACGCAGTATTTT
CASSAGGLGTDTQYF
>NA|TRBJ2-5|NA|TRBV20-1
TGCAGTGCCCCGCAAGGGCTATGGTCGGAAGAGACCCAGTACTTC
CSAPQGLWSEETQYF
>NA|TRBJ2-5|NA|TRBV6-5
TGTGCCAGCAGTTACTCCCAGGCAGGACGAGTCGAGACCCAGTACTTC
CASSYSQAGRVETQYF
>NA|TRBJ1-2|NA|TRBV30
TGTGCCTGGAGTTGGAAGGGTAACTATGGCTACACCTTC
CAWSWKGNYGYTF